Below, one T cell receptor beta chain is given with its context. Trimming at V came to 3 bases and at J to 4 bases, leaving 6 bases not matched to a gene. The CDR3 is made up of 14 amino acids. Germline CDR1 reads SGDLS; CDR2 reads YYNGEE. The entry originates in a study of T cell responses to AZD1222 COVID-19 vaccine. Using immunoSEQ multiplex PCR, the repertoire was profiled, and TCRdb retains in-frame clones only, with some absent. The table records 45,000 to 70,000 clones, about 86% of them present only once. The chain combines TRBV9 with TRBJ1-1; 7 bases fit TRBD1. This receptor was taken from an adult in good health. The source was peripheral blood, collected on day 0 of AZD1222 vaccination. The CDR3 DNA sequence: TGTGCCAGCAGCGCTACAGGGGTCGGCACTGAAGCTTTCTTT. Translating gives CASSATGVGTEAFF.